The rows below give T cell receptor beta chains drawn from one sample of a study of spatial heterogeneity in lung cancer. Via MiXCR, TCRdb re-called the 5' RACE reads, giving one row per CDR3 protein. The sample has around 2,000 distinct CDR3 sequences, approximately 16% seen once; the top ten hold around 30%. The sample in question was lung tumor tissue, obtained at surgery. Receptors were obtained from a male donor with early-stage non-small cell lung cancer. Each CDR3 is given without its conserved first and last residue.

v_call cdr3_aa
TRBV2 ASSKDRDGETQY
TRBV6-2/TRBV6-3 ASRQYRANTEAF
TRBV28 ASSRGSTGGNSGNTIY
TRBV19 ASSRLGFGDRAGGQPQH
TRBV7-3 ASSLQKTDTQY
TRBV5-1 ASSPNPGGNSPLH
TRBV2 ASMVAGGYNEQF
TRBV30 AWRGQNTEAF
TRBV3-1 ASSQDIWSGEQY
TRBV20-1 SADRENTDTQY
TRBV9 ASSFSGGAGDTQY
TRBV12-3/TRBV12-4 ASSLGGGGAADTQY
TRBV11-1 ASSFSESNEQF
TRBV25-1 ASRRDEKLF
TRBV10-3 AIEDSPGRELF
TRBV9 ASSARLGLAGSNEQF
TRBV5-1 ASSSGLAGAGTDTQY
TRBV10-3 AVSRGRTEAF
TRBV6-6 ASSYSTGLAGELF
TRBV4-3 ASSQQQGARELF
TRBV27 ASSFTGGGYEQY
TRBV4-3 ASSLRVTEKLF
TRBV21-1 ASSKEADRSGNTIY
TRBV4-3 ASSQTFGPYEQY
TRBV7-2 ASSLQGRGDTQY
TRBV7-9 ASSPSTGGNEKLF
TRBV12-3/TRBV12-4 ASSFWTGGYSNQPQH
TRBV7-6 ASSFSGRAYEQY
TRBV28 ASLRQSSYNSPLH
TRBV7-8 ASSLNQGHEQF
TRBV5-5 ASSFSGSPQETQY
TRBV11-3 ASSRGTSGRTDTQY
TRBV7-6 ASSFQPASTDTQY
TRBV5-4 ASSMSEQETQY
TRBV18 ASSLIGRQNTGELF
TRBV6-2/TRBV6-3 ASSGRLEANVLT
TRBV3-1 ASTGLAGAPDTQY
TRBV15 ATSSPDRKLQPQH
TRBV11-2 ASSLAGGVDTQY
TRBV3-1 ASSGTGNSPLH
TRBV6-5 ASSYSRPGPFTDTQY
TRBV4-3 ASSPRLAGGTQETQY
TRBV5-1 ASSSGGTNTGELF
TRBV9 ASSVATLAGYNEQF
TRBV6-6 ASSYRGEFIEQF
TRBV28 ASSLSLAGETGELF
TRBV5-8 ASRQSPEQF
TRBV10-3 AISVEGEKLF
TRBV24-1 ATSDPGNPGELF
TRBV6-6 ASSYSRGLNTEAF
TRBV28 ASTPHEGGAGYGYT
TRBV20-1 SARGLAGATVGNEQF
TRBV6-2/TRBV6-3 ASSPTVSGTSSREQY
TRBV20-1 SAGGSGGGGTDTQY
TRBV15 ATSRDQTDTDTQY
TRBV6-6 ASSPRGGRRETQY
TRBV7-2 ASSPQGRDTGELF
TRBV7-2 ASTPGRDNEQF